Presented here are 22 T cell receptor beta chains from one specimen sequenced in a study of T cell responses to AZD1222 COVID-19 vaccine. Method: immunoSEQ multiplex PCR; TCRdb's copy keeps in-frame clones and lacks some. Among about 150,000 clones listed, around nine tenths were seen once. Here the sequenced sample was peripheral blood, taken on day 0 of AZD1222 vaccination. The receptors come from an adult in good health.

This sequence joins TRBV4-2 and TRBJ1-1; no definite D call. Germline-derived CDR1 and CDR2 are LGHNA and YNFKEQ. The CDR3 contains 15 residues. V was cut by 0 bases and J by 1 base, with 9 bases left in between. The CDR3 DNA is TGTGCCAGCAGCCAAGAGGTCCACTGGAACACTGAAGCTTTCTTT. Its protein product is CASSQEVHWNTEAFF.

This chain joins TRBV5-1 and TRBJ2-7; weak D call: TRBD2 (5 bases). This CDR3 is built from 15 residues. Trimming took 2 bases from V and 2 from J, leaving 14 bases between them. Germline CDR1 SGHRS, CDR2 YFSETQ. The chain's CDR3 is CASSLEGAPPYEQYF. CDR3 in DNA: TGCGCCAGCAGCTTAGAGGGAGCCCCCCCCTACGAGCAGTACTTC. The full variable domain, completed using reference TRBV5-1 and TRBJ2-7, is KAGVTQTPRYLIKTRGQQVTLSCSPISGHRSVSWYQQTPGQGLQFLFEYFSETQRNKGNFPGRFSGRQFSNSRSEMNVSTLELGDSALYLCASSLEGAPPYEQYFGPGTRLTVT.

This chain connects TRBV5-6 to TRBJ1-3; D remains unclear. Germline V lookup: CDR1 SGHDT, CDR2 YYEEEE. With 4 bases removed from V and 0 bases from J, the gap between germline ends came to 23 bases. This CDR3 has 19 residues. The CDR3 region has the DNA TGTGCCAGCAGCCAATCAAGTGAACGGGCCCTGAACTCTGGAAACACCATATATTTT. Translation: CASSQSSERALNSGNTIYF.

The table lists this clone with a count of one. CDR3 protein: CASGTTQGLEEQYF. The CDR3 bases are TGTGCTAGTGGTACAACACAGGGTCTTGAGGAGCAGTACTTC. V is TRBV12-5 and J is TRBJ2-7; D is perhaps TRBD1 (6 bases). The CDR3 runs 14 residues. Germline V gene lookup returns CDR1 LGHNT and CDR2 FRNRAP. V lost 5 bases, J lost 7 bases, and 18 bases lay in between.

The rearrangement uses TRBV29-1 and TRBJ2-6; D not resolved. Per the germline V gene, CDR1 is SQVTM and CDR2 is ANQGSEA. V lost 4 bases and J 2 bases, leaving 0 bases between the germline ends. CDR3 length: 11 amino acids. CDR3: CSVAGANVLTF. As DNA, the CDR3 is TGCAGCGTTGCTGGGGCCAACGTCCTGACTTTC.

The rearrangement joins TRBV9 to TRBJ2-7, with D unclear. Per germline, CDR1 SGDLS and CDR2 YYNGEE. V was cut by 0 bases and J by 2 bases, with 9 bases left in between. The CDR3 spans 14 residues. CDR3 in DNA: TGTGCCAGCAGCGTAGAGGGCGACCCCTACGAGCAGTACTTC. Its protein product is CASSVEGDPYEQYF. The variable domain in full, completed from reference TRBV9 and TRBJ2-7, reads DSGVTQTPKHLITATGQRVTLRCSPRSGDLSVYWYQQSLDQGLQFLIQYYNGEERAKGNILERFSAQQFPDLHSELNLSSLELGDSALYFCASSVEGDPYEQYFGPGTRLTVT.

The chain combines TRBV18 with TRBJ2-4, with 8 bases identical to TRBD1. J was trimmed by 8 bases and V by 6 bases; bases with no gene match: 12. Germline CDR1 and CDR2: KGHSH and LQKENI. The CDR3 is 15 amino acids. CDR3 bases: TGTGCCAGCTCCTCTGATGGGCAGGGGGCTTACATTCAGTACTTC. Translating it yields CASSSDGQGAYIQYF. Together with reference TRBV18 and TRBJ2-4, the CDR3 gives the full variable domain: NAGVMQNPRHLVRRRGQEARLRCSPMKGHSHVYWYRQLPEEGLKFMVYLQKENIIDESGMPKERFSAEFPKEGPSILRIQQVVRGDSAAYFCASSSDGQGAYIQYFGAGTRLSVL.

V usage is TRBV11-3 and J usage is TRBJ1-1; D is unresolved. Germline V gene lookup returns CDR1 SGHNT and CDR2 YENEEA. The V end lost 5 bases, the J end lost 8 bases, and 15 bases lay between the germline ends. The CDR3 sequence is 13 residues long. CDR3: CASSQSVGSEAFF. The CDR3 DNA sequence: TGTGCCAGCAGCCAATCTGTGGGGTCCGAAGCTTTCTTT.

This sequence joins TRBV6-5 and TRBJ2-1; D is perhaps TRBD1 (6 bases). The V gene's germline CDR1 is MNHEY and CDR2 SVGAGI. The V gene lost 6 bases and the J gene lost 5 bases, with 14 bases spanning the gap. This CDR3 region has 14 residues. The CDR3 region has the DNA TGTGCCAGCAGCTCCGGGACACATAACAATGAGCAGTTCTTC. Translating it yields CASSSGTHNNEQFF.

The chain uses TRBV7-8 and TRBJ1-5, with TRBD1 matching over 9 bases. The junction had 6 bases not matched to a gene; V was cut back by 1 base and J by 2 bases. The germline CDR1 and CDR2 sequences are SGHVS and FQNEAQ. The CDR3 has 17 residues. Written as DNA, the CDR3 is TGTGCCAGCAGCTTAGGACAGGGGGTGGTTGGCAATCAGCCCCAGCATTTT. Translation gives CASSLGQGVVGNQPQHF.

CDR3 region: CASSLVAHSEAFF. The CDR3 DNA reads TGCGCCAGCAGCTTGGTGGCCCACTCTGAAGCTTTCTTT. This chain connects TRBV5-1 to TRBJ1-1; D unresolved. Germline lookup yields CDR1 SGHRS and CDR2 YFSETQ. This CDR3 is 13 amino acids long. V shed 0 bases and J shed 6 bases, with 9 bases lying between them.

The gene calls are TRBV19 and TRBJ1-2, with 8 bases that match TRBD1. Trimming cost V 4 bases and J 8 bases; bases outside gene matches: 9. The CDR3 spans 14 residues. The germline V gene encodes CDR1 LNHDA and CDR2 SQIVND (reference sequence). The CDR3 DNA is TGTGCCAGTAGTAAGAGGGGGACAGGCAGAGGCTACACCTTC. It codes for CASSKRGTGRGYTF.

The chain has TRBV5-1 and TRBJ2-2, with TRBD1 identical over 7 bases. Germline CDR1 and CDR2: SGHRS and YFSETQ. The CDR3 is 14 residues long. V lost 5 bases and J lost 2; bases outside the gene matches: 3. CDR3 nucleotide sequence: TGCGCCAGCAGGGGGGACAGAAACACCGGGGAGCTGTTTTTT. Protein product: CASRGDRNTGELFF.

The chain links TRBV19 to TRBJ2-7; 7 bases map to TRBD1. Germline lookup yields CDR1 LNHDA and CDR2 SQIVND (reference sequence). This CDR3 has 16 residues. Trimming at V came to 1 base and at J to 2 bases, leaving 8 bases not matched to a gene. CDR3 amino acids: CASSIGWDSGTYEQYF. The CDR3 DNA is TGTGCCAGTAGTATAGGGTGGGACAGCGGTACCTACGAGCAGTACTTC.

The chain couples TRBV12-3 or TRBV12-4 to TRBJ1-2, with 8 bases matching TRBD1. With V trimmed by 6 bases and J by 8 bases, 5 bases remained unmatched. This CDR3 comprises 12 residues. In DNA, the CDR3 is TGTGCCAGCAGGCAGGGGGCACTCGGCTACACCTTC. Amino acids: CASRQGALGYTF.

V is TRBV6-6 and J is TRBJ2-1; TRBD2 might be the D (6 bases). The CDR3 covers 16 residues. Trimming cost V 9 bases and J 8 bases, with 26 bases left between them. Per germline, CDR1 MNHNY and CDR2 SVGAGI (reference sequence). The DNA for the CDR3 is TGTGCCAGTCGAGATATCTCCCCACTAGCAAGACATGAGCAGTTCTTC. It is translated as CASRDISPLARHEQFF.

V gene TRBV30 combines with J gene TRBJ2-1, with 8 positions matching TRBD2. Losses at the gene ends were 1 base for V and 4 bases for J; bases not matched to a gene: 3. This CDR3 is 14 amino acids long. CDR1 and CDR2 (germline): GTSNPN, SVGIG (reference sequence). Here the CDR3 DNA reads TGTGCCTGGAGTGAGGCTAGCGGGTACAATGAGCAGTTCTTC. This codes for CAWSEASGYNEQFF.

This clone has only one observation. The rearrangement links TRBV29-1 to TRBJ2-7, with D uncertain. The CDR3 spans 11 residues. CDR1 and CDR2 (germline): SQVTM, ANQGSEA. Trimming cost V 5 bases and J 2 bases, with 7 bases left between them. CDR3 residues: CSVLEAYEQYF. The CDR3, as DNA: TGCAGCGTTCTAGAAGCCTACGAGCAGTACTTC.

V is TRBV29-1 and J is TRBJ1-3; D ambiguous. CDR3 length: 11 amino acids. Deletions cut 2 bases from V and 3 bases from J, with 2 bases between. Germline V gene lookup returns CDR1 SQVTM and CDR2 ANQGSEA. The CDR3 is CSVESGNTIYF. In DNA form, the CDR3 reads TGCAGCGTTGAAAGTGGAAACACCATATATTTT.

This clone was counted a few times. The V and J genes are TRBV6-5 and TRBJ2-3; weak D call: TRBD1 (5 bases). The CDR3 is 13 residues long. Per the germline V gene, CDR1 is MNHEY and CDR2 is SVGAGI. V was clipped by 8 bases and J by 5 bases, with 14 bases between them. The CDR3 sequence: CASGAPRVDTQYF. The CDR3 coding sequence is TGTGCCAGCGGGGCCCCCAGGGTAGATACGCAGTATTTT.

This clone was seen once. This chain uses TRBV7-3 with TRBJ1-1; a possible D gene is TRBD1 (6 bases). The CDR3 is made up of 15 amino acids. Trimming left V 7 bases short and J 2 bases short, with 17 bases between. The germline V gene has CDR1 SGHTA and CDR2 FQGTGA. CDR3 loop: CASTKEARGNTEAFF. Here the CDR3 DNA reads TGTGCCAGCACCAAAGAGGCCAGGGGCAACACTGAAGCTTTCTTT. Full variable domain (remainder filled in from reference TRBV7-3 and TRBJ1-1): GAGVSQTPSNKVTEKGKYVELRCDPISGHTALYWYRQSLGQGPEFLIYFQGTGAADDSGLPNDRFFAVRPEGSVSTLKIQRTERGDSAVYLCASTKEARGNTEAFFGQGTRLTVV.

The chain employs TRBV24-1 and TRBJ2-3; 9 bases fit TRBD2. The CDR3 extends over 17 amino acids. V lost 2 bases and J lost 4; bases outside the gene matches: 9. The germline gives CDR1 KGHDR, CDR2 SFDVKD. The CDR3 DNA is TGTGCCACCAGTGATTACGGGTTGCGGGAGGGGGCAGATACGCAGTATTTT. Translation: CATSDYGLREGADTQYF.